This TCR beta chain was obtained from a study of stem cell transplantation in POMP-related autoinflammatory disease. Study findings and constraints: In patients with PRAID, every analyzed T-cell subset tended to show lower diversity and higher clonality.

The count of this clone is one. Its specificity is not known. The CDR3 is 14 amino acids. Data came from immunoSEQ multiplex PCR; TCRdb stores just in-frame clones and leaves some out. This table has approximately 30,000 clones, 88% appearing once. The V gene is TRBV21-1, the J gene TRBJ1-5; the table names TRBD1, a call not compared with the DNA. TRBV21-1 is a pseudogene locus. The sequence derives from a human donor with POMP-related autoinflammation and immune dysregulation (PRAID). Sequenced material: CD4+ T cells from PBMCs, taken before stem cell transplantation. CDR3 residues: CASNSQGWNQPQHF. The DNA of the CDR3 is TGTGCCAGCAATTCTCAGGGGTGGAATCAGCCCCAGCATTTT.